Each of the 30 T cell receptor beta chains below was sequenced from the same sample in a study of CD8+CD57+ T cells in acquired aplastic anemia. The use of genomic DNA as template underpinned the TCR beta VDJ and CDR3 profiling. TCRdb itself ran the reads through MiXCR, one entry per CDR3 protein. The sample has tens of thousands of distinct CDR3 sequences; around 50% are singletons. The sequenced material came from sorted CD4+, CD8+, or CD8+CD57+ T cells (not recorded which) from PBMCs. The receptor set was obtained from a human donor in good health, serving as a control.

This clonotype was seen many times. V usage is TRBV5-1 and J usage is TRBJ1-2; D is possibly TRBD1 (5 bases). Germline values: CDR1 SGHRS, CDR2 YFSETQ. This CDR3 region has 14 residues. The germline V and J ends were trimmed by 5 bases and 1 base, with 12 bases remaining between them. This chain's CDR3 is CASRWDGNNYGYTF. In DNA form, the CDR3 reads TGCGCCAGCAGATGGGACGGGAATAACTATGGCTACACCTTC.

The sample holds many counts of this clonotype. The chain has TRBV5-1 and TRBJ2-2; perhaps TRBD2 as D (5 bases). The CDR3 spans 16 residues. The V end was cut by 4 bases, the J end by 5 bases, with 18 bases between. From germline, CDR1 is SGHRS and CDR2 YFSETQ. CDR3 amino acids: CASSGGSISGTGELFF. The DNA for the CDR3 is TGCGCCAGCAGCGGCGGGTCTATCTCGGGGACCGGGGAGCTGTTTTTT.

This chain uses TRBV9 with TRBJ2-2, with D perhaps matching TRBD1 (5 bases). The germline V gene has CDR1 SGDLS and CDR2 YYNGEE. The germline V and J ends were trimmed by 6 bases and 0 bases, with 24 bases remaining between them. This CDR3 has 19 amino acids. CDR3 loop: CASNGQGPQGCANTGELFF. In nucleotides, the CDR3 is TGTGCCAGCAACGGCCAGGGTCCCCAGGGCTGTGCGAACACCGGGGAGCTGTTTTTT.

The CDR3 spells CASSLVAGGRLNTEAFF. The CDR3, as DNA: TGTGCCAGCAGCTTAGTTGCGGGGGGCAGGCTGAACACTGAAGCTTTCTTT. V and J are TRBV11-1 and TRBJ1-1; TRBD1 is a possible D gene (6 bases). This CDR3 has 17 amino acids. V was trimmed by 1 base and J by 0 bases, leaving 15 bases between them. Germline CDR1 and CDR2: SGHAT and FQDESV (reference sequence).

Many counts were recorded for this clonotype. The rearrangement links TRBV5-1 to TRBJ1-2; D gene unclear. CDR1 is SGHRS and CDR2 is YFSETQ in the germline V gene. The CDR3 sequence is 13 residues long. The germline V and J ends were trimmed by 0 bases and 0 bases, with 3 bases remaining between them. CDR3 amino acids: CASSLEPNYGYTF. CDR3 coding DNA: TGCGCCAGCAGCTTGGAGCCTAACTATGGCTACACCTTC.

As to this clonotype: Because the CDR3 is missing its conserved closing phenylalanine or tryptophan, this is likely a read error. The chain joins TRBV7-6 to TRBJ1-1; maybe TRBD1 (5 bases). Germline V gives CDR1 SGHVS, CDR2 FNYEAQ. This CDR3 spans 14 amino acids. The CDR3 protein is CAGSLGQGGTEAFS. The CDR3 DNA sequence: TGTGCCGGCAGCTTAGGGCAGGGAGGCACTGAAGCTTTCTCT.

This clonotype was seen ten or more times. The chain is built from TRBV20-1 and TRBJ1-2; TRBD1 matches at 9 bases. There are 16 residues in the CDR3. Germline V gene sequence: CDR1 DFQATT, CDR2 SNEGSKA (reference sequence). V gave up 7 bases and J gave up 2 bases; unmatched junction bases: 14. The CDR3 loop reads CSVKDRGQGKNYGYTF. The CDR3 bases are TGCAGTGTTAAGGACCGGGGACAGGGCAAGAACTATGGCTACACCTTC.

This clonotype was seen only a few times. Its ends do not fully match the called genes, so a read error is possible. V is TRBV24-1 and J is TRBJ2-7; no clear D gene. CDR1 and CDR2 from the germline V gene are KGHDR and SFDVKD. This CDR3 contains 9 residues. This CDR3 is CATIIRTFF. The DNA for the CDR3 is TGTGCCACCATAATCAGGACGTTCTTC.

V gene TRBV19 combines with J gene TRBJ1-4; 8 bases align to TRBD1. Germline-derived CDR1 and CDR2 are LNHDA and SQIVND (reference sequence). The CDR3 is made up of 15 amino acids. J gave up 2 bases and V 2 bases, and 1 base lay outside the gene matches. This CDR3 reads CASSIQGATNEKLFF. The CDR3 nucleotides are TGTGCCAGTAGTATACAGGGGGCGACTAATGAAAAACTGTTTTTT.

In its sample, this clonotype was seen many times. The chain combines TRBV27 with TRBJ1-2, with D tentatively TRBD1 (6 bases). The CDR3 spans 16 residues. Per germline, CDR1 MNHEY and CDR2 SMNVEV (reference sequence). Trimming took off 2 bases at V and 4 bases at J, with 17 bases between the two ends. The CDR3 DNA sequence: TGTGCCAGCAGTTTAACGCGAGGGGGTTGGAGCTATGGCTACACCTTC. Its translation is CASSLTRGGWSYGYTF.

This clonotype was seen at least ten times. The chain carries TRBV4-1 and TRBJ1-5; weak D call: TRBD1 (6 bases). V dropped 0 bases and J dropped 3 bases, with 15 bases sitting between them. CDR1 and CDR2 (germline): MGHRA, YSYEKL. The CDR3 sequence is 17 residues long. In DNA, the CDR3 is TGCGCCAGCAGCCAAGATCAGCGTGGACAGATCAATCAGCCCCAGCATTTT. It codes for CASSQDQRGQINQPQHF.

This clonotype was seen at least ten times. The chain links TRBV5-6 to TRBJ2-5, with D tentatively TRBD1 (6 bases). CDR1 is SGHDT and CDR2 is YYEEEE in the germline V gene. This CDR3 has 13 residues. Trimming cost V 0 bases and J 6 bases, with 9 bases left between them. CDR3: CASSLAGEQTQYF. CDR3 DNA: TGTGCCAGCAGCTTGGCAGGGGAGCAGACCCAGTACTTC.

The table lists this clonotype with many counts. CDR3 residues: CASSRSGRANTGELFF. The DNA for the CDR3 is TGTGCCAGCAGCAGGAGCGGGAGGGCGAACACCGGGGAGCTGTTTTTT. This chain links TRBV11-1 with TRBJ2-2; 10 positions agree with TRBD2. The trim removed 5 bases at V and 0 bases at J, leaving 3 bases unmatched. Germline V gene sequence: CDR1 SGHAT, CDR2 FQDESV (reference sequence). The CDR3 runs 16 residues.

The chain carries TRBV9 and TRBJ1-1; the D gene is possibly TRBD1 (6 bases). Looked up from germline, CDR1 is SGDLS and CDR2 is YYNGEE. The CDR3 is 15 residues long. With 3 bases removed from V and 3 bases from J, the gap between germline ends came to 15 bases. CDR3 residues: CASSAMVGADTEAFF. As DNA, the CDR3 is TGTGCCAGCAGCGCCATGGTGGGGGCGGACACTGAAGCTTTCTTT.

This clonotype was seen more than once but under ten times. The chain joins TRBV20-1 to TRBJ2-7; 7 bases are shared with TRBD1. V was pared by 3 bases and J by 3 bases, with 8 bases of the junction left unmatched. Looked up from germline, CDR1 is DFQATT and CDR2 is SNEGSKA (reference sequence). There are 14 residues in the CDR3. CDR3 sequence reads: CSASPSTGNYEQYF. DNA of the CDR3: TGCAGTGCTAGTCCATCGACAGGGAACTACGAGCAGTACTTC.

The chain carries TRBV7-9 and TRBJ2-1, with D perhaps matching TRBD2 (5 bases). The CDR3 contains 13 residues. Germline V gene sequence: CDR1 SEHNR, CDR2 FQNEAQ (reference sequence). The V gene lost 5 bases and the J gene lost 10 bases, with 15 bases spanning the gap. Here the CDR3 reads CASSPGVGGEQFF. The CDR3 nucleotides read TGTGCCAGCAGCCCCGGGGTCGGTGGGGAGCAGTTCTTC.

The chain carries TRBV15 and TRBJ2-1, with 9 bases fitting TRBD2. This CDR3 comprises 14 residues. The germline gives CDR1 LNHNV, CDR2 YYDKDF (reference sequence). V lost 4 bases and J lost 4; bases outside the gene matches: 2. CDR3 amino acids: CATSIAGGYNEQFF. The CDR3 DNA follows: TGTGCCACCAGCATTGCGGGGGGGTACAATGAGCAGTTCTTC. The full variable domain, rest sourced from reference TRBV15 and TRBJ2-1, is DAMVIQNPRYQVTQFGKPVTLSCSQTLNHNVMYWYQQKSSQAPKLLFHYYDKDFNNEADTPDNFQSRRPNTSFCFLDIRSPGLGDTAMYLCATSIAGGYNEQFFGPGTRLTVL.

At least ten counts were recorded for this clonotype. This sequence joins TRBV28 and TRBJ1-2; D remains ambiguous. V was trimmed by 9 bases and J by 4 bases, leaving 15 bases between them. Germline lookup yields CDR1 MDHEN and CDR2 SYDVKM. CDR3 length: 13 amino acids. The CDR3 reads CASYPRGVYGYTF. The CDR3 nucleotides read TGTGCCAGTTACCCCCGTGGGGTCTATGGCTACACCTTC.

This clonotype occurred many times. The V call is TRBV7-3, the J call TRBJ2-2; the D is unclear. Per the germline V gene, CDR1 is SGHTA and CDR2 is FQGTGA. CDR3 size: 14 residues. V was trimmed by 2 bases and J by 3 bases, leaving 7 bases between them. CDR3 coding DNA: TGTGCCAGCAGCTTAGATCGTGACACCGGGGAGCTGTTTTTT. This codes for CASSLDRDTGELFF. Full variable domain (missing parts from reference TRBV7-3 and TRBJ2-2): GAGVSQTPSNKVTEKGKYVELRCDPISGHTALYWYRQSLGQGPEFLIYFQGTGAADDSGLPNDRFFAVRPEGSVSTLKIQRTERGDSAVYLCASSLDRDTGELFFGEGSRLTVL.

There are many counts of this clonotype. The V call is TRBV7-2, the J call TRBJ1-5, with a tentative D call TRBD1 (6 bases). The V end lost 5 bases, the J end lost 1 base, and 9 bases lay between the germline ends. Looked up from germline, CDR1 is SGHTA and CDR2 is FQGNSA. This CDR3 has 14 residues. The CDR3, as DNA: TGTGCCAGCAGCGAAAGGGGGAGCAATCAGCCCCAGCATTTT. It translates to CASSERGSNQPQHF. The variable domain in full, with the rest retrieved from reference TRBV7-2 and TRBJ1-5, is GAGVSQSPSNKVTEKGKDVELRCDPISGHTALYWYRQSLGQGLEFLIYFQGNSAPDKSGLPSDRFSAERTGGSVSTLTIQRTQQEDSAVYLCASSERGSNQPQHFGDGTRLSIL.

The chain couples TRBV10-2 to TRBJ1-5; 8 nucleotides align to TRBD1. CDR3 length equals 13 residues. The trim removed 5 bases at V and 5 bases at J, leaving 2 bases unmatched. From germline, CDR1 is WSHSY and CDR2 SAAADI. CDR3 DNA sequence: TGCGCCAGCAGTTACAGGGGGGATCAGCCCCAGCATTTT. Translation gives CASSYRGDQPQHF.

This clonotype was seen many times. The chain is built from TRBV5-1 and TRBJ2-1; the match to TRBD2 covers 9 bases. This CDR3 is 19 amino acids long. CDR1 and CDR2 from the germline V gene are SGHRS and YFSETQ. The ends lost 4 bases at V and 4 bases at J; junction bases unmatched: 18. The CDR3 DNA sequence: TGCGCCAGCAGCCCGAATCCCGGGACTAGCCCTGATGGGTACAATGAGCAGTTCTTC. Its translation is CASSPNPGTSPDGYNEQFF.

This clonotype was seen only a few times. Being one base from a much bigger clone, this may be a read error. The chain joins TRBV6-1 to TRBJ1-4; 7 bases line up with TRBD1. Looked up from germline, CDR1 is MNHNS and CDR2 is SASEGT. The CDR3 runs to 15 residues. The CDR3 is CAGSRTQGLREKLFF. In DNA, the CDR3 is TGTGCCGGCAGCCGGACACAGGGGCTACGAGAAAAACTGTTTTTT.

Worth noting for this clonotype: The junction departs from the called germline gene at one end, perhaps through a read error. The V and J genes are TRBV18 and TRBJ1-1; no reliable D call. Germline loops: CDR1 KGHSH, CDR2 LQKENI. The CDR3 runs 12 residues. CDR3 nucleotides: TGTGCCAGCTCACCACCGAACACTGGAGCTTTCTTT. The encoded protein is CASSPPNTGAFF.

V gene TRBV7-2 combines with J gene TRBJ2-7, with a weak D call TRBD2 (7 bases). Germline V gene lookup returns CDR1 SGHTA and CDR2 FQGNSA. The germline V and J ends were trimmed by 5 bases and 2 bases, with 16 bases remaining between them. The CDR3 covers 15 residues. The chain's CDR3 is CASSGRVDRPYEQYV. CDR3 nucleotides: TGTGCCAGCAGCGGGAGGGTGGACAGACCCTACGAGCAGTACGTC.

This clonotype rates as medium-sized. This chain connects TRBV24-1 to TRBJ1-2; D is perhaps TRBD1 (6 bases). Between the trimmed V and J ends, which lost 5 bases and 5 bases, there was a span of 11 bases. This CDR3 is 13 amino acids long. Germline V gene lookup returns CDR1 KGHDR and CDR2 SFDVKD. This CDR3 is CATSGTGRYGYTF. CDR3 nucleotides: TGTGCCACCAGTGGAACAGGGAGGTATGGCTACACCTTC.

The sample holds many counts of this clonotype. The V gene is TRBV19, the J gene TRBJ1-5; D unresolved. Per the germline V gene, CDR1 is LNHDA and CDR2 is SQIVND (reference sequence). The CDR3 has 14 residues. Trimming shortened V by 3 bases and J by 6 bases, and 12 bases separated the two germline ends. Written as DNA, the CDR3 is TGTGCCAGTAGTATTGGAGGTGGAGGTCAGCCCCAGCATTTT. Translating it yields CASSIGGGGQPQHF.

Judged by abundance, this clonotype is medium-sized (0.01 to 0.1%). The chain carries TRBV15 and TRBJ2-2, with 10 bases fitting TRBD1. Germline lookup yields CDR1 LNHNV and CDR2 YYDKDF (reference sequence). The J segment lost 5 bases and the V segment lost 3 bases, leaving 0 bases of the junction unmatched. The CDR3 covers 14 residues. DNA of the CDR3: TGTGCCACCAGCAGGGACAGGGGGACCGGGGAGCTGTTTTTT. Protein: CATSRDRGTGELFF.

V gene TRBV10-3 combines with J gene TRBJ2-1, with 9 positions matching TRBD2. Germline lookup yields CDR1 ENHRY and CDR2 SYGVKD. With 10 bases clipped from V and 7 bases from J, the junction kept 14 bases outside the gene matches. The CDR3 spans 15 residues. In DNA, the CDR3 is TGTGCCACCCAGTTGGTAGCGGGAGTGGGGAATGAGCAGTTCTTC. It yields the protein CATQLVAGVGNEQFF.

The CDR3 spells CASSDLNTIYF. DNA for the CDR3: TGTGCCAGTAGCGATCTAAACACCATATATTTT. The V call is TRBV19, the J call TRBJ1-3; unclear D gene. Germline V gene data show CDR1 as LNHDA and CDR2 as SQIVND (reference sequence). V lost 6 bases and J lost 6, with 6 bases in between. The CDR3 runs to 11 residues.